Included here is one T cell receptor (beta chain) sequence, with context. This specimen comes from a study of identical twins. CDR3 length equals 15 residues. The V segment lost 5 bases and the J segment 7 bases; nucleotides outside the gene matches: 6. TCRdb reprocessed the 5' RACE reads via MiXCR and lists one record per CDR3 protein. This sample has 400,000 to 500,000 distinct CDR3 sequences, with around 20% found just once. The sample comprised naive T cells sorted from blood. This receptor was obtained from a man aged 50-60 years in good health. The V gene is TRBV12-3 or TRBV12-4, the J gene TRBJ2-1, with 12 bases lining up with TRBD2. The CDR3 is CASSPGTSGFNEQFF. The DNA for the CDR3 is TGTGCCAGCAGTCCCGGGACTAGCGGGTTTAATGAGCAGTTCTTC.